The rows below give T cell receptor beta chains drawn from one sample of a study of graft-versus-host responses after intestinal transplantation. TCRdb keeps only in-frame clones here, not all; method: immunoSEQ multiplex PCR. In the table there are fewer than 75,000 clones, around 90% of which are singletons. The sequencing used PBMCs, collected 26 days after transplant. These receptors were obtained from a human patient who received an intestinal transplant, so some T cells may come from the graft donor. Both conserved end residues are trimmed from each CDR3. Clone size is shown for a subset of rows, as once, few, many or a class of expanded clone.

CDR3 protein	V gene	J gene	clone size
ARGDRGVSETQY	TRBV9	TRBJ2-5	once
ASNLDGTPRGVGAF	TRBV5-1	TRBJ1-1	once
ASSPGLIEQF	TRBV11-2	TRBJ2-1	NA
ASSERPGSYEQY	TRBV2	TRBJ2-7	NA
ASRAGTGIGELF	TRBV5-6	TRBJ2-2	NA
ASSEVPMNTEAF	TRBV6-1	TRBJ1-1	NA
ASSLPTDSGNTIY	TRBV7-9	TRBJ1-3	NA
ASSPKKGDYGYT	TRBV4-1	TRBJ1-2	NA
ASSLAGANYGYT	TRBV7-8	TRBJ1-2	NA
ASSLGGGTEAF	TRBV27	TRBJ1-1	once
ASNPQGGSGETQY	TRBV19	TRBJ2-5	once
ASSVGAGASYEQY	TRBV9	TRBJ2-7	NA
ASTIGGGYQETQY	TRBV6-5	TRBJ2-5	once
ASSRLAGVDEQY	TRBV4-1	NA	NA
ASSFEGNEQF	TRBV5-1	TRBJ2-1	NA